This TCR beta chain was sequenced for a study of blood T cell repertoires in COVID-19. Study details: COVID-19 samples from acute and convalescent phases originated in the United States, Italy and Spain. In each case, the material was cDNA or gDNA derived from T cells, B-cell-depleted T cells, or PBMCs.

Germline values: CDR1 LNHDA, CDR2 SQIVND (reference sequence). The CDR3 length is 15 residues. J was trimmed by 4 bases and V by 3 bases; bases with no gene match: 1. Per the original data handling: Estimated nucleated cell counts came from reference gene primer amplification. This table comes from immunoSEQ multiplex PCR, and its TCRdb copy is limited to in-frame clones, with some not included. The V and J calls and the clone size are those of that table, but D and trimming were determined from the DNA. The table shows roughly 130,000 clones, with over 75% occurring only once. This chain uses TRBV19 with TRBJ2-5; TRBD2 matches 14 bases. Sequences were obtained from peripheral blood. The sequence derives from a man aged 55-75 years with active or convalescent COVID-19. CDR3: CASSIGTSGRETQYF. The DNA for the CDR3 is TGTGCCAGTAGTATTGGGACTAGCGGGAGAGAGACCCAGTACTTC. Drawing the rest from reference TRBV19 and TRBJ2-5, the complete variable domain is DGGITQSPKYLFRKEGQNVTLSCEQNLNHDAMYWYRQDPGQGLRLIYYSQIVNDFQKGDIAEGYSVSREKKESFPLTVTSAQKNPTAFYLCASSIGTSGRETQYFGPGTRLLVL.